Below, 20 T cell receptor beta chains from the same sample are listed, as sequenced in a study of shared clonotypes between healthy human individuals. Sequencing used immunoSEQ multiplex PCR; TCRdb keeps in-frame clones, though not all of them. The data hold fewer than 2.5 million clones, with over 85% observed a single time. The sample consisted of naive CD4+ T cells from PBMCs. Specified subset: CD45RA+ positively selected. The source of these receptors is a man aged 18 to 30 in good health. Some clones in this sample may be carry-over from other donors' samples.

The chain links TRBV28 to TRBJ1-1; D might be TRBD1 (5 bases). This CDR3 region has 11 residues. Germline V lookup: CDR1 MDHEN, CDR2 SYDVKM. Between the trimmed V and J ends, which lost 6 bases and 9 bases, there was a span of 11 bases. In DNA form, the CDR3 reads TGTGCCAGCAGACAGGAACGGAAAGCTTTCTTT. Protein sequence: CASRQERKAFF.

This clone has just one count. The rearrangement uses TRBV5-1 and TRBJ2-1, with 11 positions matching TRBD2. CDR1 and CDR2 (germline): SGHRS, YFSETQ. Trimming cost V 3 bases and J 5 bases; bases outside gene matches: 10. The CDR3 is 17 residues long. The CDR3 nucleotides read TGCGCCAGCAGCTCGAAAATAGCGGGAGGGCCGGACAATGAGCAGTTCTTC. Residues: CASSSKIAGGPDNEQFF. Using reference TRBV5-1 and TRBJ2-1 for the parts outside the CDR3, the full variable domain is KAGVTQTPRYLIKTRGQQVTLSCSPISGHRSVSWYQQTPGQGLQFLFEYFSETQRNKGNFPGRFSGRQFSNSRSEMNVSTLELGDSALYLCASSSKIAGGPDNEQFFGPGTRLTVL.

This clone was detected only once. The CDR3 DNA reads as TGTGCCAGCAGCGTCAGGCAGCCCGGGATAGGGGAGACCCAGTACTTC. This codes for CASSVRQPGIGETQYF. The V gene is TRBV9, the J gene TRBJ2-5, with D perhaps matching TRBD2 (5 bases). V lost 2 bases and J 5 bases, leaving 19 bases between the germline ends. The CDR3 has 16 amino acids. Germline assignment: CDR1 SGDLS and CDR2 YYNGEE.

This chain links TRBV7-3 with TRBJ1-6; D unresolved. Germline V gene sequence: CDR1 SGHTA, CDR2 FQGTGA. CDR3 length equals 13 residues. Trimming stripped 2 bases from V and 3 bases from J, with 2 bases between. The CDR3 loop is CASSLGYNSPLHF. DNA of the CDR3: TGTGCCAGCAGCTTAGGCTATAATTCACCCCTCCACTTT.

The chain couples TRBV4-2 to TRBJ1-2, with a possible D match to TRBD1 (6 bases). Germline CDR1 reads LGHNA; CDR2 reads YNFKEQ. Trimming cost V 6 bases and J 5 bases, with 19 bases left between them. The CDR3 is 15 amino acids. The CDR3 here is CASRLWGADLYGYTF. The CDR3, as DNA: TGTGCCAGCAGGCTCTGGGGGGCGGACCTTTATGGCTACACCTTC.

The chain carries TRBV10-3 and TRBJ2-7; TRBD2 aligns across 15 bases. From germline, CDR1 is ENHRY and CDR2 SYGVKD. The trim removed 6 bases at V and 3 bases at J, leaving 12 bases unmatched. The CDR3 has 18 residues. This CDR3 is CAIRNGLAGGSAYYEQYF. The CDR3 DNA reads as TGTGCCATCAGAAACGGACTAGCGGGAGGGTCCGCATACTACGAGCAGTACTTC.

V gene TRBV28 combines with J gene TRBJ2-1; TRBD2 matches at 9 bases. The ends lost 7 bases at V and 4 bases at J; junction bases unmatched: 8. The CDR3 runs to 15 residues. CDR1 and CDR2 from the germline V gene are MDHEN and SYDVKM. CDR3 sequence reads: CASTDASGAYNEQFF. The CDR3 coding sequence is TGTGCCAGCACCGACGCTAGCGGGGCATACAATGAGCAGTTCTTC.

This chain links TRBV19 with TRBJ2-1; 9 bases agree with TRBD2. Losses at the gene ends were 6 bases for V and 10 bases for J; bases not matched to a gene: 7. From germline, CDR1 is LNHDA and CDR2 SQIVND (reference sequence). This CDR3 has 13 amino acids. The CDR3 spells CASSAGLAIEQFF. Here the CDR3 DNA reads TGTGCCAGTAGCGCTGGACTAGCGATCGAGCAGTTCTTC. The complete variable domain, with remaining parts taken from reference TRBV19 and TRBJ2-1, reads DGGITQSPKYLFRKEGQNVTLSCEQNLNHDAMYWYRQDPGQGLRLIYYSQIVNDFQKGDIAEGYSVSREKKESFPLTVTSAQKNPTAFYLCASSAGLAIEQFFGPGTRLTVL.

The J gene is TRBJ2-4, the V gene TRBV6-1, with D possibly being TRBD1 (6 bases). Per germline, CDR1 MNHNS and CDR2 SASEGT. The CDR3 runs to 15 residues. Trimming pared 8 bases from V and 0 bases from J, leaving 14 bases between. The CDR3, as DNA: TGTGCCAGCCGACCTAGGGGGTTAGCCAAAAACATTCAGTACTTC. It translates to CASRPRGLAKNIQYF.

V is TRBV5-1 and J is TRBJ2-7, with D perhaps matching TRBD1 or TRBD2 (5 bases each). Germline CDR1 and CDR2: SGHRS and YFSETQ. The CDR3 loop spans 17 amino acids. V was cut by 4 bases and J by 0 bases, with 20 bases left in between. The CDR3 protein is CASSPRTGTLISYEQYF. The CDR3 nucleotides read TGCGCCAGCAGCCCGAGAACCGGGACCCTGATCTCCTACGAGCAGTACTTC.

The chain has TRBV7-3 and TRBJ2-7; no firm D call. Trimming stripped 2 bases from V and 3 bases from J, with 11 bases between. CDR3 size: 14 residues. Germline assignment: CDR1 SGHTA and CDR2 FQGTGA. This chain's CDR3 is CASSLRPGVYEQYF. For the CDR3, the DNA is TGTGCCAGCAGCTTACGTCCCGGAGTCTACGAGCAGTACTTC.

About this clone itself: Additional DNA sequences in this sample encode the identical CDR3. The V call is TRBV6-1, the J call TRBJ1-1; D is uncertain. The V and J ends lost 9 bases and 0 bases respectively, with 8 bases between them. The CDR3 totals 12 residues. CDR1 MNHNS and CDR2 SASEGT come from the germline V gene. CDR3 in amino acids: CASRVMNTEAFF. The DNA of the CDR3 is TGTGCCAGTAGGGTCATGAACACTGAAGCTTTCTTT.

The V gene is TRBV5-5, the J gene TRBJ1-4, with 10 positions matching TRBD1. The CDR3 has 15 amino acids. After removal of 6 bases from V and 6 bases from J, the junction contained 8 bases not matched to a gene. Germline V gene data show CDR1 as SGHKS and CDR2 as YYEKEE (reference sequence). The CDR3 here is CASIVSGQGYEKLFF. CDR3 DNA: TGTGCCAGCATCGTTTCGGGACAGGGGTATGAAAAACTGTTTTTT.

The rearrangement links TRBV30 to TRBJ2-5; perhaps TRBD2 as D (6 bases). The germline V gene encodes CDR1 GTSNPN and CDR2 SVGIG (reference sequence). This CDR3 contains 13 residues. Trimming removed 3 bases at V and 5 bases at J, with 13 bases between. The DNA of the CDR3 is TGTGCCTGGAGGAATAGCGGCGTGGAGACCCAGTACTTC. Its translation: CAWRNSGVETQYF.

The rearrangement uses TRBV2 and TRBJ2-2; perhaps TRBD1 as D (6 bases). Trimming cost V 2 bases and J 1 base, with 14 bases left between them. Germline loops: CDR1 SNHLY, CDR2 FYNNEI. The CDR3 has 17 amino acids. CDR3 coding DNA: TGTGCCAGCAGTGAACCTGTGGAACAGGGGAACACCGGGGAGCTGTTTTTT. Translation: CASSEPVEQGNTGELFF.

This chain links TRBV7-9 with TRBJ1-1; TRBD1 aligns across 7 bases. CDR3 size: 15 residues. From germline, CDR1 is SEHNR and CDR2 FQNEAQ (reference sequence). Unmatched junction bases numbered 7, after V lost 4 bases and J lost 2 bases. The CDR3 DNA reads TGTGCCAGCAGCTCCCCCACAGGGGATAACACTGAAGCTTTCTTT. Its translation is CASSSPTGDNTEAFF.

The chain joins TRBV27 to TRBJ1-2; D is unresolved. There are 14 residues in the CDR3. The germline V gene encodes CDR1 MNHEY and CDR2 SMNVEV (reference sequence). V lost 3 bases, J lost 8 bases, and 16 bases lay in between. CDR3 loop: CASSFKAETWGYTF. The CDR3 nucleotides are TGTGCCAGCAGTTTCAAGGCTGAAACGTGGGGCTACACCTTC.

CDR3 in amino acids: CASRVISTQIYF. In DNA, the CDR3 is TGTGCCAGCAGGGTTATTAGTACCCAAATCTATTTT. The chain carries TRBV6-1 and TRBJ2-3, with D uncertain. V was trimmed by 6 bases and J by 15 bases, leaving 19 bases between them. Per germline, CDR1 MNHNS and CDR2 SASEGT. The CDR3 has 12 amino acids.

This clone was detected only once. V is TRBV5-1 and J is TRBJ2-5, with TRBD1 matching 8 bases. The trim removed 4 bases at V and 2 bases at J, leaving 7 bases unmatched. The CDR3 has 15 amino acids. Per the germline V gene, CDR1 is SGHRS and CDR2 is YFSETQ. The CDR3 spells CASSPGDRPQETQYF. Here the CDR3 DNA reads TGCGCCAGCAGCCCCGGGGACAGGCCGCAAGAGACCCAGTACTTC.

Written as DNA, the CDR3 is TGTGCCAGCTCACCGGAGGGACAGGGGGCTGGTGAAAAACTGTTTTTT. This sequence encodes CASSPEGQGAGEKLFF. This sequence joins TRBV18 and TRBJ1-4; TRBD1 matches 12 bases. Unmatched junction bases numbered 6, after V lost 3 bases and J lost 7 bases. Germline V gene lookup returns CDR1 KGHSH and CDR2 LQKENI. The CDR3 extends over 16 amino acids.